These 27 T cell receptor beta chains were sequenced from one sample in a study of shared clonotypes between healthy human individuals. CD45RO-negative CD8 cells positively selected for CCR7 made up the naive population, which excluded terminally differentiated effector memory CD45RA+ cells. TCRdb keeps only in-frame clones here, not all; method: immunoSEQ multiplex PCR. The profile covers 550,000 to 750,000 clones, with about 91% appearing a single time and about 24% taken by the ten largest. The sample was naive CD8+ T cells sorted from blood. These receptors originate from a man younger than 40 in good health.

This chain connects TRBV7-9 to TRBJ2-7; 13 bases are a match to TRBD2. Trimming cost V 5 bases and J 4 bases; bases outside gene matches: 14. The CDR3 consists of 18 residues. CDR1 and CDR2 from the germline V gene are SEHNR and FQNEAQ (reference sequence). CDR3: CASSRPGLAGKPRYEQYF. The CDR3 DNA is TGTGCCAGCAGCCGCCCGGGACTAGCGGGAAAGCCACGGTACGAGCAGTACTTC.

V is TRBV7-9 and J is TRBJ1-2, with D perhaps TRBD1 (6 bases). CDR1 and CDR2 from the germline V gene are SEHNR and FQNEAQ (reference sequence). This CDR3 has 19 amino acids. The V end lost 4 bases, the J end lost 2 bases, and 26 bases lay between the germline ends. The CDR3 reads CASSSALGQKNHKNYGYTF. CDR3 nucleotides: TGTGCCAGCAGCTCGGCCTTAGGACAGAAGAACCACAAGAACTATGGCTACACCTTC.

CDR3 sequence: CASSRAGPASTDTQYF. The CDR3 DNA sequence: TGTGCCAGCAGCCGAGCAGGGCCAGCTAGCACAGATACGCAGTATTTT. The chain links TRBV5-4 to TRBJ2-3; perhaps TRBD1 as D (5 bases). CDR1 is SGHNT, CDR2 YYREEE, per germline (reference sequence). The V and J ends lost 4 bases and 0 bases respectively, with 15 bases between them. The CDR3 runs 16 residues.

The rearrangement joins TRBV27 to TRBJ1-2; no definite D call. CDR1 MNHEY and CDR2 SMNVEV come from the germline V gene (reference sequence). CDR3 length equals 14 residues. V lost 0 bases to trimming and J lost 1 base, with 6 bases between them. This CDR3 reads CASSLSPRNYGYTF. Written as DNA, the CDR3 is TGTGCCAGCAGTTTATCGCCCCGTAACTATGGCTACACCTTC.

This clone was counted only a few times. The gene calls are TRBV20-1 and TRBJ1-1; D is perhaps TRBD1 (5 bases). The ends were cut back, 1 base at V and 11 bases at J, with 11 bases in the middle. Per germline, CDR1 DFQATT and CDR2 SNEGSKA (reference sequence). The CDR3 loop spans 11 amino acids. Written as DNA, the CDR3 is TGCAGTGCTAGAGTTTCGGGGGAGGCTTTCTTT. This codes for CSARVSGEAFF.

The J gene is TRBJ2-1, the V gene TRBV4-3; D is perhaps TRBD1 (6 bases). Trimming cost V 0 bases and J 0 bases, with 12 bases left between them. CDR1 and CDR2 (germline): LGHNA, YSLEER. CDR3 length: 17 amino acids. This chain's CDR3 is CASSQDRDTRSYNEQFF. The CDR3 DNA sequence: TGCGCCAGCAGCCAAGATAGGGACACACGCTCCTACAATGAGCAGTTCTTC.

This chain uses TRBV5-1 with TRBJ2-7; 8 positions agree with TRBD2. Germline CDR1 reads SGHRS; CDR2 reads YFSETQ. The CDR3 runs to 15 residues. V dropped 3 bases and J dropped 5; count of bases not matched to a gene: 10. Written as DNA, the CDR3 is TGCGCCAGCAGCTGGGGTTATCGGGAGGGCGACGAGCAGTACTTC. Its protein is CASSWGYREGDEQYF.

The V and J genes are TRBV30 and TRBJ2-7; no clear D gene. There are 12 residues in the CDR3. V gave up 2 bases and J gave up 4 bases, with 9 bases separating them. Germline V gene lookup returns CDR1 GTSNPN and CDR2 SVGIG (reference sequence). CDR3 sequence: CAWSISSYEQYF. As DNA, the CDR3 is TGTGCCTGGAGTATTAGCTCTTACGAGCAGTACTTC. The whole variable domain, filled in from reference TRBV30 and TRBJ2-7, reads SQTIHQWPATLVQPVGSPLSLECTVEGTSNPNLYWYRQAAGRGLQLLFYSVGIGQISSEVPQNLSASRPQDRQFILSSKKLLLSDSGFYLCAWSISSYEQYFGPGTRLTVT.

Turning to this clone: This sample includes further DNA sequences coding for the same CDR3. This sequence joins TRBV6-5 and TRBJ2-1; D possibly corresponds to TRBD2 (6 bases). The CDR3 sequence is 12 residues long. Germline lookup yields CDR1 MNHEY and CDR2 SVGAGI. Deletions cut 2 bases from V and 7 bases from J, with 6 bases between. The CDR3 region is CASSYGGNEQFF. The CDR3 DNA is TGTGCCAGCAGTTACGGGGGGAATGAGCAGTTCTTC.

The V gene is TRBV4-1, the J gene TRBJ1-4; D might be TRBD1 (6 bases). Trimming left V 0 bases short and J 7 bases short, with 12 bases between. CDR3 size: 15 residues. Germline CDR1 and CDR2: MGHRA and YSYEKL. The CDR3 protein is CASSQEGGGTEKLFF. The CDR3 bases are TGCGCCAGCAGCCAAGAAGGGGGAGGGACTGAAAAACTGTTTTTT.

The CDR3 spells CASSIGGVSSSAKPYNEQFF. The DNA of the CDR3 is TGTGCCAGTAGTATAGGAGGGGTCTCCTCCTCCGCTAAACCCTACAATGAGCAGTTCTTC. The chain uses TRBV19 and TRBJ2-1; either TRBD1 or TRBD2 may fit D (5 bases each). V was cut by 1 base and J by 2 bases, with 24 bases left in between. This CDR3 is built from 20 residues. Per germline, CDR1 LNHDA and CDR2 SQIVND (reference sequence).

CDR3 amino acids: CAWSVREQFF. In DNA form, the CDR3 reads TGTGCCTGGAGTGTACGTGAGCAGTTCTTC. V usage is TRBV30 and J usage is TRBJ2-1; D call uncertain. The CDR3 is 10 residues long. Germline V gene data show CDR1 as GTSNPN and CDR2 as SVGIG (reference sequence). V dropped 0 bases and J dropped 9 bases, with 3 bases sitting between them.

The genes are TRBV27 and TRBJ1-6; D remains ambiguous. The CDR3 has 15 amino acids. Germline V gives CDR1 MNHEY, CDR2 SMNVEV (reference sequence). V shed 8 bases and J shed 3 bases, with 14 bases lying between them. CDR3 protein: CASARPFLYNSPLHF. DNA of the CDR3: TGTGCCAGCGCCAGACCCTTCCTCTATAATTCACCCCTCCACTTT.

The V gene is TRBV27, the J gene TRBJ1-1; D perhaps matches TRBD1 (5 bases). The length of the CDR3 is 16 residues. Germline V gene sequence: CDR1 MNHEY, CDR2 SMNVEV (reference sequence). V shed 6 bases and J shed 1 base, with 18 bases lying between them. For the CDR3, the DNA is TGTGCCAGCAGCAAAATTCCGGGACTTACGAACACTGAAGCTTTCTTT. As protein: CASSKIPGLTNTEAFF.

This clone has only one observation. The chain is built from TRBV6-5 and TRBJ2-7, with 7 positions matching TRBD2. V was pared by 0 bases and J by 3 bases, with 5 bases of the junction left unmatched. The CDR3 consists of 15 residues. Germline V gene sequence: CDR1 MNHEY, CDR2 SVGAGI. CDR3 protein: CASSYSGTNNYEQYF. CDR3 coding DNA: TGTGCCAGCAGTTACTCCGGGACTAACAACTACGAGCAGTACTTC.

The rearrangement joins TRBV29-1 to TRBJ2-7; TRBD2 might be the D (6 bases). Germline loops: CDR1 SQVTM, CDR2 ANQGSEA. The CDR3 extends over 13 amino acids. Trimming removed 2 bases from V and 6 bases from J, with 14 bases in between. The CDR3 sequence: CSVESRGMAEQYF. The CDR3 nucleotides are TGCAGCGTTGAATCGCGCGGGATGGCCGAGCAGTACTTC.

This chain uses TRBV5-1 with TRBJ1-4, with 7 bases that match TRBD1. The V gene end was trimmed by 4 bases and the J gene end by 4 bases; junction bases not matched to a gene: 7. This CDR3 has 15 amino acids. Per germline, CDR1 SGHRS and CDR2 YFSETQ. CDR3 sequence: CASSVWRGRNEKLFF. CDR3 DNA: TGCGCCAGCAGCGTCTGGAGGGGGCGTAATGAAAAACTGTTTTTT.

The rearrangement joins TRBV5-4 to TRBJ2-1; no firm D call. Germline V gene lookup returns CDR1 SGHNT and CDR2 YYREEE (reference sequence). The CDR3 spans 12 residues. The V end lost 0 bases, the J end lost 10 bases, and 8 bases lay between the germline ends. CDR3 sequence (DNA): TGTGCCAGCAGCTTGGACCTGGGGGAGCAGTTCTTC. Protein: CASSLDLGEQFF. The variable domain in full, completed from reference TRBV5-4 and TRBJ2-1, reads ETGVTQSPTHLIKTRGQQVTLRCSSQSGHNTVSWYQQALGQGPQFIFQYYREEENGRGNFPPRFSGLQFPNYSSELNVNALELDDSALYLCASSLDLGEQFFGPGTRLTVL.

The chain combines TRBV5-1 with TRBJ2-2; TRBD2 matches 11 bases. This CDR3 region has 18 residues. After removal of 4 bases from V and 3 bases from J, the junction contained 11 bases not matched to a gene. Germline-derived CDR1 and CDR2 are SGHRS and YFSETQ. The CDR3 loop reads CASSQLPLAGGDTGELFF. CDR3 bases: TGCGCCAGCAGCCAACTCCCCCTAGCGGGAGGCGACACCGGGGAGCTGTTTTTT.

In DNA form, the CDR3 reads TGTGCCAGCAGTTTGGGAGTTGGAGGAGGTTACGAGCAGTACTTC. It yields the protein CASSLGVGGGYEQYF. This rearrangement joins TRBV27 to TRBJ2-7; a weak D match, TRBD2 (5 bases). Germline lookup yields CDR1 MNHEY and CDR2 SMNVEV (reference sequence). The ends were cut back, 3 bases at V and 4 bases at J, with 16 bases in the middle. The CDR3 has 15 amino acids.

The chain combines TRBV13 with TRBJ2-7, with D unclear. Germline V CDR1 and CDR2: PRHDT, FYEKMQ (reference sequence). This CDR3 is 12 amino acids long. Trimming took 5 bases from V and 6 from J, leaving 11 bases between them. The CDR3 region is CASSRAPSEQYF. The CDR3 DNA reads TGTGCCAGCAGCCGCGCCCCTAGCGAGCAGTACTTC.

A single count supports this clone. The sample holds other DNA sequences that translate to the same CDR3. The chain recombines TRBV28 with TRBJ1-5; D gene uncertain. Germline-derived CDR1 and CDR2 are MDHEN and SYDVKM. CDR3 length equals 15 residues. Trimming left V 1 base short and J 1 base short, with 8 bases between. In DNA, the CDR3 is TGTGCCAGCAGTTTATTTGGTCAGAGCAATCAGCCCCAGCATTTT. Translation: CASSLFGQSNQPQHF.

This clone was observed a single time. The J gene is TRBJ1-1, the V gene TRBV5-1; the D is unclear. V dropped 4 bases and J dropped 0 bases, with 7 bases sitting between them. The CDR3 has 13 residues. Germline CDR1 reads SGHRS; CDR2 reads YFSETQ. CDR3 nucleotide sequence: TGCGCCAGCAGCCCCGCGTTGAACACTGAAGCTTTCTTT. Amino acids: CASSPALNTEAFF.

The V call is TRBV9, the J call TRBJ2-7, with D maybe TRBD1 (5 bases). The length of the CDR3 is 12 residues. The germline CDR1 and CDR2 sequences are SGDLS and YYNGEE. Trimming cost V 4 bases and J 4 bases, with 9 bases left between them. CDR3 loop: CASSPQGYEQYF. The CDR3 DNA is TGTGCCAGCAGCCCCCAGGGTTACGAGCAGTACTTC. The full variable domain, in which reference TRBV9 and TRBJ2-7 provide the parts outside the CDR3, is DSGVTQTPKHLITATGQRVTLRCSPRSGDLSVYWYQQSLDQGLQFLIQYYNGEERAKGNILERFSAQQFPDLHSELNLSSLELGDSALYFCASSPQGYEQYFGPGTRLTVT.

The V and J genes are TRBV4-1 and TRBJ2-1; TRBD2 matches 12 bases. With 1 base clipped from V and 4 bases from J, the junction kept 8 bases outside the gene matches. This CDR3 spans 18 amino acids. Germline lookup yields CDR1 MGHRA and CDR2 YSYEKL. DNA for the CDR3: TGCGCCAGCAGCCAAGGGCTAGCGGGAGGGCCGAGGTACAATGAGCAGTTCTTC. Protein: CASSQGLAGGPRYNEQFF.

A single count supports this clone. The chain couples TRBV27 to TRBJ2-7, with D maybe TRBD2 (7 bases). V dropped 6 bases and J dropped 5 bases, with 11 bases sitting between them. Germline V gene lookup returns CDR1 MNHEY and CDR2 SMNVEV (reference sequence). The CDR3 is 12 residues long. The CDR3 DNA reads TGTGCCAGCAGAGGGGGGGGCCACGAGCAGTACTTC. It codes for CASRGGGHEQYF.

Note on this clone: Other DNA sequences in this specimen translate into the identical CDR3. CDR3 sequence reads: CASSLGPNQPQHF. CDR3 nucleotide sequence: TGTGCCAGCAGCTTGGGCCCCAATCAGCCCCAGCATTTT. The genes are TRBV6-5 and TRBJ1-5; D not resolved. The CDR3 extends over 13 amino acids. Trimming removed 6 bases from V and 3 bases from J, with 9 bases in between. Germline lookup yields CDR1 MNHEY and CDR2 SVGAGI.